Shown below are 31 T cell receptor beta chains from a single sample sequenced in a study of blood T cell repertoires in COVID-19. The method was immunoSEQ multiplex PCR; TCRdb's version includes in-frame clones alone and lacks a portion of them. Of 150,000 to 200,000 clones listed, around 81% were seen once; the top ten hold approximately 11%. The sequencing sample was made of peripheral blood. These receptors were taken from a man aged 55-75 years with active or convalescent COVID-19.

The chain links TRBV18 to TRBJ1-5; 12 bases map to TRBD1. Germline CDR1 reads KGHSH; CDR2 reads LQKENI. The CDR3 runs 16 residues. The ends lost 3 bases at V and 6 bases at J; junction bases unmatched: 6. The CDR3 here is CASSPSGTGGGQPQHF. The DNA of the CDR3 is TGTGCCAGCTCACCTTCCGGGACAGGGGGCGGTCAGCCCCAGCATTTT.

This clone showed up just once. V usage is TRBV19 and J usage is TRBJ1-2; 7 bases are shared with TRBD1. From germline, CDR1 is LNHDA and CDR2 SQIVND (reference sequence). V lost 1 base to trimming and J lost 7 bases; unmatched junction nucleotides: 9. CDR3 size: 15 residues. The CDR3 reads CASSIATPKGAGYTF. CDR3 nucleotide sequence: TGTGCCAGTAGTATAGCCACACCCAAGGGGGCTGGCTACACCTTC.

The rearrangement links TRBV3-1 (or the pseudogene TRBV3-2) to TRBJ2-3; 9 nucleotides line up with TRBD2. The CDR3 runs 17 residues. V gave up 8 bases and J gave up 0 bases; unmatched junction bases: 12. Per germline, CDR1 LGHDT and CDR2 YNNKEL (reference sequence). The CDR3 loop reads CASANSGSHLSTDTQYF. For the CDR3, the DNA is TGTGCCAGCGCAAATAGCGGGAGCCACCTGAGCACAGATACGCAGTATTTT.

V is TRBV3-1 (or the pseudogene TRBV3-2) and J is TRBJ1-1, with 11 nucleotides matching TRBD1. This CDR3 has 14 amino acids. V was clipped by 4 bases and J by 4 bases; unmatched bases: 2. Germline V gene data show CDR1 as LGHDT and CDR2 as YNNKEL (reference sequence). The CDR3 DNA reads TGTGCCAGCAGCCGAGGGACAGGGGGCACTGAAGCTTTCTTT. Its translation: CASSRGTGGTEAFF.

The CDR3 sequence is CASGGQGHHNEQFF. CDR3 bases: TGTGCCAGCGGGGGACAGGGTCACCACAATGAGCAGTTCTTC. V is TRBV28 and J is TRBJ2-1, with 9 bases fitting TRBD1. This CDR3 comprises 14 residues. Germline V gene lookup returns CDR1 MDHEN and CDR2 SYDVKM. J was trimmed by 5 bases and V by 8 bases; bases with no gene match: 7.

The CDR3 DNA follows: TGTGCCAGCAGCTTGAGAGGGCCGGGGAAAGATACGCAGTATTTT. Residues: CASSLRGPGKDTQYF. This rearrangement joins TRBV5-6 to TRBJ2-3, with D possibly being TRBD2 (5 bases). Germline loops: CDR1 SGHDT, CDR2 YYEEEE. Trimming stripped 1 base from V and 5 bases from J, with 14 bases between. The CDR3 runs to 15 residues.

The chain couples TRBV18 to TRBJ2-1; TRBD2 matches at 16 bases. Germline V gene lookup returns CDR1 KGHSH and CDR2 LQKENI. The CDR3 is 19 amino acids. V gave up 3 bases and J gave up 6 bases; unmatched junction bases: 11. The DNA of the CDR3 is TGTGCCAGCTCACCTACCGGGACTAGCGGGGGGGTGTGGCGCAATGAGCAGTTCTTC. Protein product: CASSPTGTSGGVWRNEQFF. Using reference TRBV18 and TRBJ2-1 for the parts outside the CDR3, the full variable domain is NAGVMQNPRHLVRRRGQEARLRCSPMKGHSHVYWYRQLPEEGLKFMVYLQKENIIDESGMPKERFSAEFPKEGPSILRIQQVVRGDSAAYFCASSPTGTSGGVWRNEQFFGPGTRLTVL.

The chain joins TRBV11-2 to TRBJ2-7; D perhaps matches TRBD2 (5 bases). The CDR3 sequence is 16 residues long. The V end lost 6 bases, the J end lost 3 bases, and 21 bases lay between the germline ends. Germline CDR1 SGHAT, CDR2 FQNNGV. Written as DNA, the CDR3 is TGTGCCAGCAGACTGGACCAACTACTAGTAAACTACGAGCAGTACTTC. Translating gives CASRLDQLLVNYEQYF. The complete variable domain, with remaining parts taken from reference TRBV11-2 and TRBJ2-7, reads EAGVAQSPRYKIIEKRQSVAFWCNPISGHATLYWYQQILGQGPKLLIQFQNNGVVDDSQLPKDRFSAERLKGVDSTLKIQPAKLEDSAVYLCASRLDQLLVNYEQYFGPGTRLTVT.

The chain carries TRBV6-5 and TRBJ2-1, with TRBD2 matching 13 bases. The CDR3 covers 15 residues. Trimming removed 6 bases from V and 8 bases from J; junction bases left unmatched: 7. Germline V gene sequence: CDR1 MNHEY, CDR2 SVGAGI. The CDR3 protein is CASRQLAGGSDEQFF. CDR3 nucleotide sequence: TGTGCCAGCAGACAACTAGCGGGAGGGAGCGATGAGCAGTTCTTC.

The rearrangement joins TRBV25-1 to TRBJ1-1, with a tentative D call TRBD1 (6 bases). The germline V and J ends were trimmed by 7 bases and 5 bases, with 14 bases remaining between them. Per germline, CDR1 MGHDK and CDR2 SYGVNS. There are 13 residues in the CDR3. The CDR3 nucleotides read TGTGCCAGCACCCTTCCAGGGGTTACTGAAGCTTTCTTT. Protein sequence: CASTLPGVTEAFF.

The chain links TRBV5-4 to TRBJ1-5; D uncertain. The germline gives CDR1 SGHNT, CDR2 YYREEE (reference sequence). Between the trimmed V and J ends, which lost 0 bases and 11 bases, there was a span of 15 bases. The CDR3 contains 14 residues. The CDR3 is CASSLDRDTWTQHF. Here the CDR3 DNA reads TGTGCCAGCAGCTTGGACCGAGACACTTGGACCCAGCATTTT. The complete variable domain, with remaining parts taken from reference TRBV5-4 and TRBJ1-5, reads ETGVTQSPTHLIKTRGQQVTLRCSSQSGHNTVSWYQQALGQGPQFIFQYYREEENGRGNFPPRFSGLQFPNYSSELNVNALELDDSALYLCASSLDRDTWTQHFGDGTRLSIL.

The rearrangement links TRBV6-5 to TRBJ1-5; the D is unclear. Trimming removed 6 bases at V and 0 bases at J, with 12 bases between. This CDR3 has 15 amino acids. The germline gives CDR1 MNHEY, CDR2 SVGAGI. CDR3 sequence (DNA): TGTGCCAGCAGCCCAGTGGCAGATAGCAATCAGCCCCAGCATTTT. It encodes CASSPVADSNQPQHF.

This chain uses TRBV3-1 (or the pseudogene TRBV3-2) with TRBJ1-1; no reliable D call. CDR1 is LGHDT and CDR2 is YNNKEL in the germline V gene (reference sequence). V gave up 2 bases and J gave up 1 base, with 8 bases separating them. The CDR3 contains 14 residues. The CDR3 loop is CASSQQQTNTEAFF. The CDR3 coding sequence is TGTGCCAGCAGCCAACAACAGACGAACACTGAAGCTTTCTTT.

The rearrangement uses TRBV5-5 and TRBJ2-7; 12 bases line up with TRBD1. V lost 6 bases to trimming and J lost 5 bases; unmatched junction nucleotides: 9. CDR3 length equals 15 residues. From germline, CDR1 is SGHKS and CDR2 YYEKEE (reference sequence). The CDR3 loop reads CASTPTGTGGHEQYF. CDR3 coding DNA: TGTGCCAGCACCCCGACCGGGACAGGGGGCCACGAGCAGTACTTC.

This chain's CDR3 is CASSPAGLAGGEQYF. The CDR3 DNA reads as TGTGCCAGCAGCCCCGCCGGACTAGCGGGAGGCGAGCAGTACTTC. The chain links TRBV7-9 to TRBJ2-7; TRBD2 matches at 14 bases. Germline V gene lookup returns CDR1 SEHNR and CDR2 FQNEAQ (reference sequence). The CDR3 is 15 amino acids. V trimming: 5 bases; J trimming: 6 bases; junction bases outside the gene matches: 6.

The chain is built from TRBV10-2 and TRBJ2-1; 7 bases map to TRBD2. The CDR3 length is 16 residues. Germline-derived CDR1 and CDR2 are WSHSY and SAAADI. Unmatched junction bases numbered 8, after V lost 3 bases and J lost 3 bases. This chain's CDR3 is CASSDGLAVDYNEQFF. CDR3 nucleotide sequence: TGCGCCAGCAGTGATGGGCTAGCGGTAGACTACAATGAGCAGTTCTTC.

The V gene is TRBV2, the J gene TRBJ2-1; 7 nucleotides match TRBD1. CDR1 and CDR2 from the germline V gene are SNHLY and FYNNEI. V lost 5 bases to trimming and J lost 5 bases; unmatched junction nucleotides: 12. The CDR3 consists of 16 residues. In DNA form, the CDR3 reads TGTGCCAGCAGTAAACAGGGGATGGAGGTAAACAATGAGCAGTTCTTC. This codes for CASSKQGMEVNNEQFF.

This clone was picked up a small number of times. The J gene is TRBJ1-2, the V gene TRBV10-3; 7 bases are a match to TRBD1. This CDR3 is built from 16 residues. V gave up 0 bases and J gave up 0 bases; unmatched junction bases: 4. Per germline, CDR1 ENHRY and CDR2 SYGVKD. This chain's CDR3 is CAISESVDRTNYGYTF. The DNA for the CDR3 is TGTGCCATCAGTGAGTCAGTGGACAGGACTAACTATGGCTACACCTTC.

This clone was detected once. The chain joins TRBV15 to TRBJ2-7; D remains unclear. The CDR3 has 13 amino acids. CDR1 and CDR2 (germline): LNHNV, YYDKDF (reference sequence). Trimming took off 7 bases at V and 0 bases at J, with 10 bases between the two ends. The CDR3 region is CATTRGNSYEQYF. CDR3 nucleotides: TGTGCCACCACTCGCGGAAACTCCTACGAGCAGTACTTC.

This clone was detected only a few times. This chain connects TRBV2 to TRBJ2-1; D ambiguous. V was pared by 3 bases and J by 8 bases, with 8 bases between. Germline V gives CDR1 SNHLY, CDR2 FYNNEI. The CDR3 spans 12 residues. The CDR3 region is CASSEVEDEQFF. As DNA, the CDR3 is TGTGCCAGCAGTGAGGTAGAGGATGAGCAGTTCTTC.

This clone was picked up a small number of times. DNA for the CDR3: TGTGCCAGCAGCGAGGGGACAGGGGGCGCCGGATCTGGAAACACCATATATTTT. Protein product: CASSEGTGGAGSGNTIYF. The V call is TRBV9, the J call TRBJ1-3; 12 bases match TRBD1. This CDR3 has 18 amino acids. V trimming: 3 bases; J trimming: 1 base; junction bases outside the gene matches: 8. Germline CDR1 and CDR2: SGDLS and YYNGEE.

The rearrangement links TRBV7-9 to TRBJ2-1, with 10 bases fitting TRBD1. This CDR3 has 16 residues. V was clipped by 3 bases and J by 6 bases; unmatched bases: 8. CDR1 and CDR2 (germline): SEHNR, FQNEAQ (reference sequence). The CDR3 sequence: CASSFDSGQGRNEQFF. In DNA, the CDR3 is TGTGCCAGCAGCTTTGATTCGGGACAGGGGCGCAATGAGCAGTTCTTC.

The rearrangement joins TRBV2 to TRBJ2-7; D remains ambiguous. CDR3 length: 12 amino acids. V was clipped by 7 bases and J by 2 bases, with 9 bases between them. CDR1 is SNHLY and CDR2 is FYNNEI in the germline V gene. CDR3 coding DNA: TGTGCCAGCACTTTACTTACCTACGAGCAGTACTTC. Amino acid sequence: CASTLLTYEQYF.

V usage is TRBV27 and J usage is TRBJ1-2; D not resolved. Per the germline V gene, CDR1 is MNHEY and CDR2 is SMNVEV (reference sequence). The CDR3 runs 16 residues. V shed 2 bases and J shed 0 bases, with 13 bases lying between them. In DNA form, the CDR3 reads TGTGCCAGCAGTTTAACTATGGCCAGAGCTAACTATGGCTACACCTTC. Translated: CASSLTMARANYGYTF.

V is TRBV11-3 and J is TRBJ1-1, with D perhaps TRBD1 (5 bases). Germline CDR1 and CDR2: SGHNT and YENEEA. Trimming took 1 base from V and 3 from J, leaving 9 bases between them. The CDR3 is 14 residues long. CDR3 coding DNA: TGTGCCAGCAGCTTAGGGGGCTACTACACTGAAGCTTTCTTT. Encoded protein: CASSLGGYYTEAFF. The variable domain in full, completed from reference TRBV11-3 and TRBJ1-1, reads EAGVVQSPRYKIIEKKQPVAFWCNPISGHNTLYWYLQNLGQGPELLIRYENEEAVDDSQLPKDRFSAERLKGVDSTLKIQPAELGDSAVYLCASSLGGYYTEAFFGQGTRLTVV.

The chain has TRBV5-4 and TRBJ2-7; possibly TRBD1 for D (6 bases). Germline-derived CDR1 and CDR2 are SGHNT and YYREEE (reference sequence). The CDR3 is 14 amino acids. V was pared by 5 bases and J by 1 base, with 13 bases between. CDR3 nucleotide sequence: TGTGCCAGCAGTACAGGGAGTCCATCCTACGAGCAGTACTTC. It encodes CASSTGSPSYEQYF.

The chain is built from TRBV5-1 and TRBJ2-7; 7 bases agree with TRBD1. The V and J ends lost 5 bases and 2 bases, in that order; junction bases with no gene match: 4. Germline V gene sequence: CDR1 SGHRS, CDR2 YFSETQ. The CDR3 extends over 13 amino acids. CDR3 sequence: CASRWDRAYEQYF. CDR3 nucleotides: TGCGCCAGCAGGTGGGACAGAGCCTACGAGCAGTACTTC.

The chain combines TRBV7-2 with TRBJ2-5; tentative D call: TRBD2 (6 bases). The germline gives CDR1 SGHTA, CDR2 FQGNSA. Trimming took off 1 base at V and 3 bases at J, with 15 bases between the two ends. There are 16 residues in the CDR3. The CDR3 region has the DNA TGTGCCAGCAGCTTAGGATTGGGACTCAGTGAAGAGACCCAGTACTTC. This sequence encodes CASSLGLGLSEETQYF.

This clone has a single count. This chain links TRBV6-5 with TRBJ2-7, with D uncertain. The V end lost 1 base, the J end lost 3 bases, and 10 bases lay between the germline ends. CDR3 length: 14 amino acids. Germline CDR1 MNHEY, CDR2 SVGAGI. CDR3 coding DNA: TGTGCCAGCAGTTACTTGGCGGCCAACTACGAGCAGTACTTC. Translating gives CASSYLAANYEQYF.

This clone was counted only a few times. The gene calls are TRBV15 and TRBJ1-1, with 10 nucleotides matching TRBD1. After removal of 2 bases from V and 5 bases from J, the junction contained 11 bases not matched to a gene. The CDR3 is 17 amino acids. The germline V gene encodes CDR1 LNHNV and CDR2 YYDKDF (reference sequence). The CDR3 here is CATSRRGQGTLRTEAFF. The CDR3 nucleotides read TGTGCCACCAGCAGAAGGGGACAGGGGACCCTGAGGACTGAAGCTTTCTTT.

This clone came up many times. CDR3 loop: CASSWTGGSPLHF. CDR3 DNA: TGTGCCAGCAGTTGGACAGGGGGTTCACCCCTCCACTTT. J is TRBJ1-6 and V is TRBV6-7, with 10 bases fitting TRBD1. TRBV6-7 belongs to the ORF category, with a function that is uncertain. Trimming took 4 bases from V and 9 from J; bases not matched to a gene: 0. The CDR3 has 13 amino acids.